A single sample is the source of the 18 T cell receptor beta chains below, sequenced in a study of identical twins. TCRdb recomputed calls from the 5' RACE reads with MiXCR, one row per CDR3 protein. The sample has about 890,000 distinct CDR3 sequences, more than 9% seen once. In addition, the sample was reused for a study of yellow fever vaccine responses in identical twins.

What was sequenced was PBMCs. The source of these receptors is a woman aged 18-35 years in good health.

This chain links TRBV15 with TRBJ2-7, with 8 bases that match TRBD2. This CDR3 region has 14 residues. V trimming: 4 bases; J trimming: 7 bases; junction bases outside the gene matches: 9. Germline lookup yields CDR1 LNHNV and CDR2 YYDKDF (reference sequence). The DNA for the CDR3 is TGTGCCACCAGCATTAGGGCGGGAGGTGATGAGCAGTACTTC. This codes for CATSIRAGGDEQYF.

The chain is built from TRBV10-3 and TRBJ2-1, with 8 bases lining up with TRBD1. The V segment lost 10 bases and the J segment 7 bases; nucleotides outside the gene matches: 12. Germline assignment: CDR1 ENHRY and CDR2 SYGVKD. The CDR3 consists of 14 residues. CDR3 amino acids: CATSTGQAVNEQFF. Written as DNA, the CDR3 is TGTGCCACCTCAACGGGACAGGCCGTGAATGAGCAGTTCTTC.

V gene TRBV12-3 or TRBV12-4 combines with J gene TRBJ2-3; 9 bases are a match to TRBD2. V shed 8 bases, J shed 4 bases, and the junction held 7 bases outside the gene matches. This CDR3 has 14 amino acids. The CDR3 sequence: CASGLAGWSDTQYF. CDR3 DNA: TGTGCCAGCGGTCTAGCGGGATGGTCAGATACGCAGTATTTT.

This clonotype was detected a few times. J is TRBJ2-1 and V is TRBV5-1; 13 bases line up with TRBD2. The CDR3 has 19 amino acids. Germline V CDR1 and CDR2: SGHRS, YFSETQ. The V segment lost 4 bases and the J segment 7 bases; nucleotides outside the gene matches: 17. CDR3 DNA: TGCGCCAGCAGCCAAGGGGGGACTAGCGGGACGCCAAAGGGGAATGAGCAGTTCTTC. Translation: CASSQGGTSGTPKGNEQFF.

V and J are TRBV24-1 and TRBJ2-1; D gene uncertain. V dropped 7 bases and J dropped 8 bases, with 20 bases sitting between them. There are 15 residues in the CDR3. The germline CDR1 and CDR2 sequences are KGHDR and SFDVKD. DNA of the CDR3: TGTGCCACCAGCAAGTACCTCCCCAGCGCAGATGAGCAGTTCTTC. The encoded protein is CATSKYLPSADEQFF.

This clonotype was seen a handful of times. CDR3 sequence reads: CASSSDRLLYGYTF. CDR3 coding DNA: TGTGCCAGCAGCTCGGACAGACTGCTCTATGGCTACACCTTC. The chain carries TRBV5-6 and TRBJ1-2; TRBD1 is a possible D gene (6 bases). This CDR3 contains 14 residues. V dropped 3 bases and J dropped 4 bases, with 13 bases sitting between them. Germline lookup yields CDR1 SGHDT and CDR2 YYEEEE.

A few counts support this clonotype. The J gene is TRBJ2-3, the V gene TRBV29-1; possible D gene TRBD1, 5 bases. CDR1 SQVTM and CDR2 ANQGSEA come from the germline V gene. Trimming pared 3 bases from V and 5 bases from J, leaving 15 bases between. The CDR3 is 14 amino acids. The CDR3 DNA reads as TGCAGCGTTGACAGGTTGGGTCAGGGAGATACGCAGTATTTT. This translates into CSVDRLGQGDTQYF.

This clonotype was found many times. CDR3 amino acids: CASRDQAGTRSTDTQYF. In DNA, the CDR3 is TGTGCCAGCAGAGATCAAGCGGGAACCCGCAGCACAGATACGCAGTATTTT. The genes are TRBV3-1 and TRBJ2-3; the match to TRBD2 covers 7 bases. V gave up 6 bases and J gave up 0 bases; unmatched junction bases: 12. Germline loops: CDR1 LGHDT, CDR2 YNNKEL (reference sequence). CDR3 length equals 17 residues.

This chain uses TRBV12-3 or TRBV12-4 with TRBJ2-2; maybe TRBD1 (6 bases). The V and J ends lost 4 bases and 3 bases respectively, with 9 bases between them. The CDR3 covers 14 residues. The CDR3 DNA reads TGTGCCAGCAGTTGGGACAAATACACCGGGGAGCTGTTTTTT. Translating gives CASSWDKYTGELFF.

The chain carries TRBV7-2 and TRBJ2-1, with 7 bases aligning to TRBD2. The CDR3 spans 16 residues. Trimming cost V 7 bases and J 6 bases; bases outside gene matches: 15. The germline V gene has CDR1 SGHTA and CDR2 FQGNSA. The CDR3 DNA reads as TGTGCCAGCACCCCCCTTCTAGCGGACATGGTCAATGAGCAGTTCTTC. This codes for CASTPLLADMVNEQFF.

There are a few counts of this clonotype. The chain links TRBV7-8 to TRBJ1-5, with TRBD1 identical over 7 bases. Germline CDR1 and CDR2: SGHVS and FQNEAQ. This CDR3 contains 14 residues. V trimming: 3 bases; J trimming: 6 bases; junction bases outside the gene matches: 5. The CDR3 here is CASSLTGSGQPQHF. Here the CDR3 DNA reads TGTGCCAGCAGCTTGACAGGGAGCGGTCAGCCCCAGCATTTT.

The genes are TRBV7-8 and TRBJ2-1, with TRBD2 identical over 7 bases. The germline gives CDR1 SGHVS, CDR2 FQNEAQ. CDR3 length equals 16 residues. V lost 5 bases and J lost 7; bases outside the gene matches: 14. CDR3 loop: CASSPRPAGPVNEQFF. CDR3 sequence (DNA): TGTGCCAGCAGCCCCCGTCCAGCGGGGCCGGTGAATGAGCAGTTCTTC.

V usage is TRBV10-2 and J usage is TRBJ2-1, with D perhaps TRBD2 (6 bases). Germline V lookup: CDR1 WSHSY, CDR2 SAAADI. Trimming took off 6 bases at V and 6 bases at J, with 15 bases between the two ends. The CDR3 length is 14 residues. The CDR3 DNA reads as TGCGCCAGCAGCAGGGACTCCCGAGGCAATGAGCAGTTCTTC. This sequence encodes CASSRDSRGNEQFF.

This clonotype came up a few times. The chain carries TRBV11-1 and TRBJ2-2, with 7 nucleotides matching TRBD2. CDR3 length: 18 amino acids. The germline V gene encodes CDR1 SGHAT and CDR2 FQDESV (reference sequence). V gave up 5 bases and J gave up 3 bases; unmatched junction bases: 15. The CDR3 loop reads CASSPGWFRGGHTGELFF. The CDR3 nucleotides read TGTGCCAGCAGCCCCGGATGGTTCCGCGGGGGACACACCGGGGAGCTGTTTTTT.

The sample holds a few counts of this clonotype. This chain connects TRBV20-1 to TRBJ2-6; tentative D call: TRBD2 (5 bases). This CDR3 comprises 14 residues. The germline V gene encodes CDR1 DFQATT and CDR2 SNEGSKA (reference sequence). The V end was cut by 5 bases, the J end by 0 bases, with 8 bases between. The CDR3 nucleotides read TGCAGTGCTTCCGGGGACTCTGGGGCCAACGTCCTGACTTTC. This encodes CSASGDSGANVLTF.

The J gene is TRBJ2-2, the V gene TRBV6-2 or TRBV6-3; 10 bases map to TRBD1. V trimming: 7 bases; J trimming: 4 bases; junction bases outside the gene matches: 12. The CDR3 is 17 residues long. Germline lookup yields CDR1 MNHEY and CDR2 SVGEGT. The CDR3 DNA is TGTGCCAGCAATCCGACAGGGGGCAAGGGAAGCACCGGGGAGCTGTTTTTT. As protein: CASNPTGGKGSTGELFF.

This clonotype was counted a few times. CDR3 region: CASGGGQQNSPLHF. DNA of the CDR3: TGTGCCAGCGGTGGGGGACAGCAAAATTCACCCCTCCACTTT. The chain links TRBV3-1 to TRBJ1-6; 7 bases are shared with TRBD1. Trimming removed 8 bases from V and 7 bases from J; junction bases left unmatched: 8. Germline values: CDR1 LGHDT, CDR2 YNNKEL (reference sequence). The length of the CDR3 is 14 residues.

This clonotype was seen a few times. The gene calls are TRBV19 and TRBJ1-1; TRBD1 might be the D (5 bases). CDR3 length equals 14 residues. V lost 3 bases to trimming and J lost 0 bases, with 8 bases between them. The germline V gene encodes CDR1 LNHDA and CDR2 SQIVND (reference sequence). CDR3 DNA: TGTGCCAGTAGTATTGAGGGACTGAACACTGAAGCTTTCTTT. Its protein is CASSIEGLNTEAFF.